This TCR beta chain was recovered during a study of OX40 agonist ivuxolimab in advanced cancers. V shed 5 bases, J shed 1 base, and the junction held 12 bases outside the gene matches. CDR3 length: 18 amino acids. In germline, CDR1 is MDHEN, CDR2 SYDVKM. The method was immunoSEQ multiplex PCR; TCRdb's version includes in-frame clones alone and lacks a portion of them. The table includes 35,000 to 55,000 clones, 84% detected once. Baseline was the first blood sampling point, followed by cycle 4 day 1 and cycle 7 day 1. The sequenced sample was CD4+ or CD8+ T cells sorted from blood, obtained in a trial of the OX40 agonist ivuxolimab. The clonotype was recovered from an adult with an advanced solid tumor such as melanoma, head and neck, liver or kidney cancer. The V call is TRBV28, the J call TRBJ1-2, with 11 bases lining up with TRBD1. The CDR3 nucleotides are TGTGCCAGCAGTATTACCGGGACAGGGGGTCCCCTTAACTATGGCTACACCTTC. It is translated as CASSITGTGGPLNYGYTF.